This T cell receptor beta chain was identified during a study of shared clonotypes between healthy human individuals. Findings and caveats of the study: Generally, estimated richness proved larger in naive subsets than it did in memory subsets.

Libraries were prepared by immunoSEQ multiplex PCR; TCRdb keeps only in-frame clonotypes and omits some of them. The sample includes about 2.2 million clones, just over 90% of them seen just once. The CDR3 is 14 residues long. V was cut by 8 bases and J by 2 bases, with 12 bases left in between. The germline gives CDR1 MDHEN, CDR2 SYDVKM. CD8 cells regarded as naive lacked CD45RO, were positively chosen for CCR7, and omitted terminally differentiated effector memory CD45RA+ cells. Of note for this clone: Its antigen is not known.

V and J are TRBV28 and TRBJ1-4, with TRBD1 as a possible D gene (6 bases). This sequence was found in a man aged 18 to 30 in good health. Some clones in this sample may be carry-over from other donors' samples. The sequenced sample consisted of naive CD8+ T cells from PBMCs. The CDR3 loop is CASHTQGTNEKLFF. CDR3 in DNA: TGTGCCAGCCACACCCAGGGGACTAATGAAAAACTGTTTTTT.